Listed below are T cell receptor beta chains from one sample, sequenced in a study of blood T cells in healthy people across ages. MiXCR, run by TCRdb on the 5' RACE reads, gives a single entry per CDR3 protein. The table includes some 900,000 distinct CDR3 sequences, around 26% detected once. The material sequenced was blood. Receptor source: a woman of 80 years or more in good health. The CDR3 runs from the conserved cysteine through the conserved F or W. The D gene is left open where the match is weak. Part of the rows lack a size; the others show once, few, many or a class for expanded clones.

CDR3nt: TGCAGTGCTAGAGATCCTAGCAGACTACTAGCCAAAAACATTCAGTACTTC
CDR3aa: CSARDPSRLLAKNIQYF
j_gene: TRBJ2-4
v_gene: TRBV20-1
d_gene: NA
abundance: many

CDR3nt: TGTGCCAGCAGCTTAGTCACGAACACCGGGGAGCTGTTTTTT
CDR3aa: CASSLVTNTGELFF
j_gene: TRBJ2-2
v_gene: TRBV7-7
d_gene: NA
abundance: NA

CDR3nt: TGTGCCAGCAGCCAAACCCCAGGGGTCACTGAAGCTTTCTTT
CDR3aa: CASSQTPGVTEAFF
j_gene: TRBJ1-1
v_gene: TRBV3-1
d_gene: NA
abundance: NA

CDR3nt: TGCGCCAGCAGCTTGGATAGCGGGAGCGACGAGCAGTACTTC
CDR3aa: CASSLDSGSDEQYF
j_gene: TRBJ2-7
v_gene: TRBV5-1
d_gene: TRBD2
abundance: NA

CDR3nt: TGTGCCGGCAGCCCCCAGGGCGGGGGGGGCTACAATGAGCAGTACTTC
CDR3aa: CAGSPQGGGGYNEQYF
j_gene: TRBJ2-4
v_gene: TRBV7-2
d_gene: TRBD2
abundance: NA

CDR3nt: TGTGCCAGCAGCTTAAGTCCAGGGGCTGAAGCTTTCTTT
CDR3aa: CASSLSPGAEAFF
j_gene: TRBJ1-1
v_gene: TRBV11-2
d_gene: NA
abundance: many

CDR3nt: TGCGCCAGCAGCCCTACCCCGGGACAGAGCAATGAGCAGTTCTTC
CDR3aa: CASSPTPGQSNEQFF
j_gene: TRBJ2-1
v_gene: TRBV4-3
d_gene: TRBD1
abundance: many

CDR3nt: TGTGCCAGCAGCCCAGACTGGACAGAAATCTATGGCTACACCTTC
CDR3aa: CASSPDWTEIYGYTF
j_gene: TRBJ1-2
v_gene: TRBV9
d_gene: NA
abundance: NA

CDR3nt: TGTGCCAGCAGCCGATTGCCGGGACAGGGGGGCGACGAGCAGTACTTC
CDR3aa: CASSRLPGQGGDEQYF
j_gene: TRBJ2-7
v_gene: TRBV9
d_gene: TRBD1
abundance: NA

CDR3nt: TGTGCCAGCAGTGAACCCCCGGGACAGGGTAGGAACACTGAAGCTTTCTTT
CDR3aa: CASSEPPGQGRNTEAFF
j_gene: TRBJ1-1
v_gene: TRBV6-1
d_gene: TRBD1
abundance: many

CDR3nt: TGTGCCAGCAGCTTGGCCGGGACGGTTGGGGTGGAGCAGTTCTTC
CDR3aa: CASSLAGTVGVEQFF
j_gene: TRBJ2-1
v_gene: TRBV5-4
d_gene: NA
abundance: many

CDR3nt: TGCGCCAGCAGCAGCGGGGAGGTATACAATGAGCAGTTCTTC
CDR3aa: CASSSGEVYNEQFF
j_gene: TRBJ2-1
v_gene: TRBV5-1
d_gene: TRBD2
abundance: many

CDR3nt: TGTGCCAGCAGTTTTGTGTGGGCGATTGGGAACACTGAAGCTTTCTTT
CDR3aa: CASSFVWAIGNTEAFF
j_gene: TRBJ1-1
v_gene: TRBV27
d_gene: NA
abundance: NA

CDR3nt: TGCGCCAGCAGCTTGAGGCCAGGCGGGGAGACCCAGTACTTC
CDR3aa: CASSLRPGGETQYF
j_gene: TRBJ2-5
v_gene: TRBV5-1
d_gene: NA
abundance: few

CDR3nt: TGTGCCAGCAGCGTAGTAACGAGGGGCGCGGAACACCTCAACTTC
CDR3aa: CASSVVTRGAEHLNF
j_gene: TRBJ2-5
v_gene: TRBV9
d_gene: NA
abundance: NA

CDR3nt: TGTGCCATCAGTGAGTCGGGACAGGGGGCACGCACTGAAGCTTTCTTT
CDR3aa: CAISESGQGARTEAFF
j_gene: TRBJ1-1
v_gene: TRBV10-3
d_gene: TRBD1
abundance: few

CDR3nt: TGCAGTGCTAGAGGGGCAGGGAATTTTTTTGAGCAGTACTTC
CDR3aa: CSARGAGNFFEQYF
j_gene: TRBJ2-4
v_gene: TRBV20-1
d_gene: NA
abundance: NA

CDR3nt: TGCGCCAGCAGCTCTTCCGGGGGGAATGAAAAACTGTTTTTT
CDR3aa: CASSSSGGNEKLFF
j_gene: TRBJ1-4
v_gene: TRBV5-1
d_gene: NA
abundance: NA

CDR3nt: TGCAGCGCGGGACAGGGGGCAGTCGAGCAGTACTTC
CDR3aa: CSAGQGAVEQYF
j_gene: TRBJ2-7
v_gene: TRBV29-1
d_gene: TRBD1
abundance: many

CDR3nt: TGTGCCAGCAGTTACTCAGGGGCGGCTGAAGCTTTCTTT
CDR3aa: CASSYSGAAEAFF
j_gene: TRBJ1-1
v_gene: TRBV6-6
d_gene: NA
abundance: once